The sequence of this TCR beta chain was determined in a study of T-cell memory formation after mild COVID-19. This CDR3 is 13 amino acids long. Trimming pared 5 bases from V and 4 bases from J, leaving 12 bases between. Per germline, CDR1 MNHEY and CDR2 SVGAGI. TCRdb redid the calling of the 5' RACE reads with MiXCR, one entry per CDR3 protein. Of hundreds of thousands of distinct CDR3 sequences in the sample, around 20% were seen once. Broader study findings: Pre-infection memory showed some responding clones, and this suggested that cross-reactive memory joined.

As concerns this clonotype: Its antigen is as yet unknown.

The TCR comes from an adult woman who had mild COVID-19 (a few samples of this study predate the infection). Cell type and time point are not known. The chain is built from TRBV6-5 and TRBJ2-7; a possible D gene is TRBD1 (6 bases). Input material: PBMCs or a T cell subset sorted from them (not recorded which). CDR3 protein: CASSHREVYEQYF. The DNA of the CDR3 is TGTGCCAGCAGTCACAGGGAAGTGTACGAGCAGTACTTC.